This is a list of T cell receptor beta chains from one sample in a study of regulatory T cells in long-lasting Graves disease. TCRdb ran MiXCR on the multiplex PCR reads and lists one entry per CDR3 protein. The sample comprises a few hundred thousand distinct CDR3 sequences, about a quarter of which are singletons, and approximately 26% rests with the top ten. The specimen comprised peripheral blood mononuclear cells (PBMCs), sampled when the disease was refractory, from a patient treated with antithyroid drugs. These receptors all come from a female donor with Graves disease. The CDR3 runs from the conserved cysteine through the conserved F or W. The order of the fields is V gene, D gene, J gene, clone size, CDR3 length, CDR3 DNA, CDR3 protein. The D gene is left open where the match is weak. Clone size, where shown, is once, few, many, or a class for clones that have expanded.

TRBV27	TRBD2	TRBJ2-1	few	18	TGTGCCAGCAGTTCCCGTCTGCTCATGACTAGCGGGAGTTTTGAGCAGTTCTTC	CASSSRLLMTSGSFEQFF
TRBV7-8	TRBD2	TRBJ2-7	many	15	TGTGCCAGCAGTTTATCGACTAGCGGGAGCTACGAGCAGTACTTC	CASSLSTSGSYEQYF
TRBV11-2	-	TRBJ2-2	many	16	TGTGCCAGCGGCGACGACGGGACGGCGAACACCGGGGAGCTGTTTTTT	CASGDDGTANTGELFF
TRBV20-1	-	TRBJ1-1	many	16	TGCAGTGCTAGAACCGGACAGCGCGCTTTGAACACTGAAGCTTTCTTT	CSARTGQRALNTEAFF
TRBV19	-	TRBJ1-5	many	14	TGTGCCAGTAGTATAGCAGGCCCGAATCAGCCCCAGCATTTT	CASSIAGPNQPQHF
TRBV7-9	-	TRBJ2-5	few	15	TGTGCCAGCAGCTTTAGTGGGGATTCAAAAGAGACCCAGTACTTC	CASSFSGDSKETQYF
TRBV20-1	-	TRBJ2-7	-	11	TGCAGTGCTCCCCGGCAGACCGAGCAGTACTTC	CSAPRQTEQYF
TRBV28	TRBD1	TRBJ2-5	many	15	TGTGCCAGCAGTGGGGGACAGGGGGGCCACGAGACCCAGTACTTC	CASSGGQGGHETQYF
TRBV2	-	TRBJ2-7	many	12	TGTGCCAGCAGGCCGACAGTAGGCGAGCAGTACTTC	CASRPTVGEQYF
TRBV20-1	TRBD2	TRBJ2-3	few	16	TGCAGTGCTAGAGGGCTAGCGGGAGGTTTTACAGATACGCAGTATTTT	CSARGLAGGFTDTQYF
TRBV12-3/TRBV12-4	-	TRBJ2-7	many	17	TGTGCCAGCAGTTTACTCCTCGGGGGGCGGGACTCCTACGAGCAGTACTTC	CASSLLLGGRDSYEQYF